The clone carrying this TCR beta chain has ten or more counts. No antigen is known for it. In making diagnoses, clinical symptoms, serum thyroxine and TRAb, thyroid ultrasound and orbital computed tomography were all used. These data are taken from a study of T cells in Graves' hyperthyroidism and ophthalmopathy. Findings of the study overall: Most thyroid clonotypes expanded above 0.001 were also detected in blood. Through a model of 13 V-J features, ophthalmopathy was separated from stable hyperthyroidism.

Amplification of TCR beta CDR3 regions used RNA as the template. An initial round of RT-PCR targeting the TCR CDR3 relied on the HTBI primer set. MiXCR, run by TCRdb on the multiplex PCR reads, gives a single entry per CDR3 protein. The sample has around 660,000 distinct CDR3 sequences; roughly 45% are singletons. Sample: peripheral blood or thyroid tissue (not recorded which). The clonotype comes from an adult man with Graves' disease, either hyperthyroidism or ophthalmopathy (not recorded which).

The CDR3 DNA follows: TGTGCCAGCAGCTTGGTCAGGGCAAACTATGGCTACACCTTC. As protein: CASSLVRANYGYTF. This chain connects TRBV7-3 to TRBJ1-2; tentative D call: TRBD1 (5 bases). The length of the CDR3 is 14 residues. Germline values: CDR1 SGHTA, CDR2 FQGTGA. V lost 3 bases and J 2 bases, leaving 10 bases between the germline ends.